The 32 T cell receptor beta chains below come from one sample, sequenced in a study of CD8 T cells in ankylosing spondylitis. TCRdb ran MiXCR on the 5' RACE reads and lists one entry per CDR3 protein. Of 150,000 to 200,000 distinct CDR3 sequences in the sample, roughly 18% were seen once. Source material: blood, either unsorted or a sorted T cell fraction (not recorded which). The source is a male donor with ankylosing spondylitis or in good health (not recorded which).

This clonotype was detected many times. V usage is TRBV7-8 and J usage is TRBJ2-1; D unresolved. Deletions cut 1 base from V and 2 bases from J, with 21 bases between. This CDR3 contains 19 residues. Germline V gene data show CDR1 as SGHVS and CDR2 as FQNEAQ. For the CDR3, the DNA is TGTGCCAGCAGCTTAGTGCTCTCCGGTGGCAGAAATGCCTACAATGAGCAGTTCTTC. Translation gives CASSLVLSGGRNAYNEQFF.

This clonotype was detected many times. CDR3 nucleotide sequence: TGTGCCAGCAGCGAGGGGGCGGGAACCGGGGAGCTGTTTTTT. The encoded protein is CASSEGAGTGELFF. The chain carries TRBV25-1 and TRBJ2-2, with D perhaps TRBD1 (7 bases). The germline V gene has CDR1 MGHDK and CDR2 SYGVNS. V was trimmed by 6 bases and J by 5 bases, leaving 13 bases between them. This CDR3 has 14 residues.

This clonotype was counted many times. The chain links TRBV28 to TRBJ1-2; 8 bases are a match to TRBD1. CDR3 length equals 14 residues. Losses at the gene ends were 6 bases for V and 7 bases for J; bases not matched to a gene: 10. Per the germline V gene, CDR1 is MDHEN and CDR2 is SYDVKM. This CDR3 is CASRRGQVLRGYTF. The DNA of the CDR3 is TGTGCCAGCAGGAGGGGACAGGTCTTGCGTGGCTACACCTTC.

V is TRBV5-5 and J is TRBJ1-3; D possibly corresponds to TRBD1 (6 bases). The CDR3 is 15 residues long. CDR1 and CDR2 from the germline V gene are SGHKS and YYEKEE (reference sequence). The V end lost 3 bases, the J end lost 2 bases, and 12 bases lay between the germline ends. The CDR3 coding sequence is TGTGCCAGCAGCTCAGGGGTGCAAGCTGGAAACACCATATATTTT. Residues: CASSSGVQAGNTIYF.

This clonotype was seen ten or more times. The rearrangement joins TRBV27 to TRBJ2-3; unclear D gene. V was cut by 4 bases and J by 0 bases, with 11 bases left in between. This CDR3 region has 15 residues. CDR1 and CDR2 from the germline V gene are MNHEY and SMNVEV (reference sequence). CDR3 DNA sequence: TGTGCCAGCAGTTGGAGACCGTCGAGCACAGATACGCAGTATTTT. Translated, it gives CASSWRPSSTDTQYF.

This clonotype occurred many times. This sequence joins TRBV4-1 and TRBJ2-7; the match to TRBD2 covers 9 bases. V shed 0 bases, J shed 1 base, and the junction held 7 bases outside the gene matches. The germline V gene has CDR1 MGHRA and CDR2 YSYEKL. The CDR3 is made up of 17 amino acids. CDR3 sequence: CASSQDAAGGMSYEQYF. DNA of the CDR3: TGCGCCAGCAGCCAAGATGCGGCGGGAGGGATGTCCTACGAGCAGTACTTC.

The V gene is TRBV5-1, the J gene TRBJ1-1; 9 bases map to TRBD1. Looked up from germline, CDR1 is SGHRS and CDR2 is YFSETQ. This CDR3 has 16 residues. V gave up 4 bases and J gave up 3 bases; unmatched junction bases: 10. The CDR3 loop reads CASSISDRGGDTEAFF. CDR3 coding DNA: TGCGCCAGCAGCATCTCTGACAGGGGGGGGGACACTGAAGCTTTCTTT.

The table lists this clonotype with a few counts. The rearrangement joins TRBV7-3 to TRBJ2-1; TRBD2 matches 7 bases. V was clipped by 5 bases and J by 3 bases; unmatched bases: 4. CDR1 SGHTA and CDR2 FQGTGA come from the germline V gene. CDR3 length equals 14 residues. The CDR3 DNA is TGTGCCAGCAGCGTCGGGGGGATCTACAATGAGCAGTTCTTC. Protein: CASSVGGIYNEQFF.

V is TRBV5-1 and J is TRBJ2-7, with D perhaps TRBD1 (5 bases). The CDR3 has 14 residues. Germline-derived CDR1 and CDR2 are SGHRS and YFSETQ. V lost 0 bases and J 2 bases, leaving 9 bases between the germline ends. DNA of the CDR3: TGCGCCAGCAGCTTGGGAAGGGGTCCCTACGAGCAGTACTTC. This codes for CASSLGRGPYEQYF.

The V call is TRBV7-2, the J call TRBJ1-4; no reliable D call. The CDR3 consists of 15 residues. V was pared by 1 base and J by 5 bases, with 11 bases between. Germline V gives CDR1 SGHTA, CDR2 FQGNSA. Written as DNA, the CDR3 is TGTGCCAGCAGCTTAGGTGCCTCTCGAAATGAAAAACTGTTTTTT. Its protein is CASSLGASRNEKLFF.

This chain uses TRBV6-5 with TRBJ2-5, with D unclear. V was clipped by 7 bases and J by 5 bases, with 8 bases between them. Germline V gene sequence: CDR1 MNHEY, CDR2 SVGAGI. The CDR3 has 11 residues. The CDR3 nucleotides read TGTGCCAGCACTAACGATGAGACCCAGTACTTC. The encoded protein is CASTNDETQYF.

This clonotype was recorded at least ten times. V and J are TRBV2 and TRBJ2-3; TRBD1 matches 8 bases. From germline, CDR1 is SNHLY and CDR2 FYNNEI. The CDR3 loop spans 17 amino acids. Losses at the gene ends were 4 bases for V and 4 bases for J; bases not matched to a gene: 13. The CDR3 region has the DNA TGTGCCAGCAGTGCTCTAGACAGGGGAAGTGCTCCAGATACGCAGTATTTT. Translated: CASSALDRGSAPDTQYF.

This clonotype showed up just a few times. V gene TRBV28 combines with J gene TRBJ1-5; 9 bases match TRBD1. CDR3 size: 16 residues. V lost 2 bases to trimming and J lost 0 bases; unmatched junction nucleotides: 2. Germline CDR1 and CDR2: MDHEN and SYDVKM. The CDR3 region is CASSLGDRASNQPQHF. CDR3 nucleotide sequence: TGTGCCAGCAGTTTAGGGGACAGGGCTAGCAATCAGCCCCAGCATTTT.

This clonotype came up many times. V and J are TRBV5-1 and TRBJ2-7; D remains unclear. The V gene lost 4 bases and the J gene lost 3 bases, with 14 bases spanning the gap. The CDR3 length is 14 residues. Germline V gives CDR1 SGHRS, CDR2 YFSETQ. For the CDR3, the DNA is TGCGCCAGCAGCGTAAGAGGAGATGTCTACGAGCAGTACTTC. It is translated as CASSVRGDVYEQYF.

The chain uses TRBV4-1 and TRBJ2-2; no reliable D call. The CDR3 is 15 residues long. In germline, CDR1 is MGHRA, CDR2 YSYEKL. V lost 4 bases, J lost 9 bases, and 18 bases lay in between. CDR3 in DNA: TGCGCCAGCAGCCGGGAAACCTCCATGCGGAGGGAGCTGTTTTTT. Translated, it gives CASSRETSMRRELFF.

About this clonotype itself: This could be a read error, since a much larger clone is one nucleotide away. The chain joins TRBV5-1 to TRBJ2-1; 7 nucleotides line up with TRBD1. The CDR3 is 16 residues long. Germline V CDR1 and CDR2: SGHRS, YFSETQ. This chain's CDR3 is CVSSLARDSLRNEQFF. The CDR3 DNA reads TGCGTCAGCAGCTTGGCCCGGGACAGCTTGAGGAATGAGCAGTTCTTC.

This clonotype was counted many times. This rearrangement joins TRBV2 to TRBJ2-3, with 10 bases lining up with TRBD1. This CDR3 is built from 14 residues. Germline values: CDR1 SNHLY, CDR2 FYNNEI. Trimming at V came to 9 bases and at J to 6 bases, leaving 9 bases not matched to a gene. CDR3 DNA sequence: TGTGCCAGTCAGGGACAGGGGCAAGGGGATACGCAGTATTTT. This gives the protein CASQGQGQGDTQYF.

This clonotype was counted between two and nine times. The rearrangement joins TRBV27 to TRBJ2-5; unclear D gene. V lost 5 bases and J 0 bases, leaving 10 bases between the germline ends. Germline CDR1 reads MNHEY; CDR2 reads SMNVEV (reference sequence). The CDR3 contains 14 residues. For the CDR3, the DNA is TGTGCCAGCAGTATACTACAGAACCAAGAGACCCAGTACTTC. This encodes CASSILQNQETQYF.

The J gene is TRBJ1-1, the V gene TRBV25-1; tentatively, D is TRBD1 (5 bases). Germline CDR1 reads MGHDK; CDR2 reads SYGVNS. The CDR3 has 12 amino acids. Deletions cut 7 bases from V and 13 bases from J, with 19 bases between. CDR3 in DNA: TGTGCCAGCAAGGGCAATGGGGGGAATGGTTTCTTT. This gives the protein CASKGNGGNGFF.

This clonotype has just a few counts. A much larger clone differs from this one at a single base, so this may be a read error. This chain links TRBV2 with TRBJ2-2; 7 bases map to TRBD2. CDR1 SNHLY and CDR2 FYNNEI come from the germline V gene. V shed 6 bases, J shed 1 base, and the junction held 2 bases outside the gene matches. The CDR3 runs to 14 residues. The CDR3 protein is CASRERENTGELFF. CDR3 bases: TGTGCCAGCAGGGAGCGGGAGAACACCGGGGAGCTGTTTTTT.

DNA of the CDR3: TGTGCCAGTAGTCCCCCCTCCGGACTAGCGGATACAACGAACACCGGGGAGCTGTTTTTT. Encoded protein: CASSPPSGLADTTNTGELFF. The chain combines TRBV19 with TRBJ2-2; 10 nucleotides align to TRBD2. The CDR3 has 20 residues. Germline values: CDR1 LNHDA, CDR2 SQIVND (reference sequence). J gave up 0 bases and V 5 bases, and 15 bases lay outside the gene matches.

The table lists this clonotype with many counts. A junction boundary mismatches the germline segment, possibly from a read error. This CDR3 reads CASSQGWANAF. CDR3 coding DNA: TGTGCCAGCAGCCAAGGGTGGGCCAATGCTTTC. V usage is TRBV3-1 and J usage is TRBJ2-5; no firm D call. The CDR3 has 11 residues. In germline, CDR1 is LGHDT, CDR2 YNNKEL (reference sequence).

This clonotype was observed a handful of times. The V call is TRBV27, the J call TRBJ2-2; the D is unclear. V lost 4 bases and J 1 base, leaving 10 bases between the germline ends. Germline V gene data show CDR1 as MNHEY and CDR2 as SMNVEV (reference sequence). CDR3 length equals 15 residues. The CDR3 spells CASSSRRMNTGELFF. CDR3 nucleotide sequence: TGTGCCAGCAGTTCGAGACGGATGAACACCGGGGAGCTGTTTTTT.

In its sample, this clonotype was seen many times. The chain combines TRBV12-3 or TRBV12-4 with TRBJ1-5, with TRBD1 matching over 11 bases. With V trimmed by 0 bases and J by 10 bases, 5 bases remained unmatched. This CDR3 is built from 15 residues. CDR3 residues: CASSLALGQGVPQHF. The DNA for the CDR3 is TGTGCCAGCAGTTTAGCACTGGGACAGGGGGTACCCCAGCATTTT.

This clonotype was recorded many times. The J gene is TRBJ2-1, the V gene TRBV3-1; TRBD2 matches at 14 bases. Per the germline V gene, CDR1 is LGHDT and CDR2 is YNNKEL (reference sequence). The V gene end was trimmed by 5 bases and the J gene end by 7 bases; junction bases not matched to a gene: 7. This CDR3 has 16 residues. CDR3 sequence reads: CASSGTSGSGGNEQFF. The CDR3 DNA sequence: TGTGCCAGCAGCGGGACTAGCGGGAGTGGAGGGAATGAGCAGTTCTTC.

This clonotype came up a few times. The chain links TRBV20-1 to TRBJ2-1; 9 bases agree with TRBD2. The CDR3 contains 15 residues. Trimming took 6 bases from V and 9 from J; bases not matched to a gene: 15. The germline CDR1 and CDR2 sequences are DFQATT and SNEGSKA (reference sequence). The CDR3: CSASFAVAGVREQFF. As DNA, the CDR3 is TGCAGTGCCTCCTTTGCGGTAGCGGGAGTGCGTGAGCAGTTCTTC.

This chain uses TRBV3-1 with TRBJ2-2, with unresolved D. The length of the CDR3 is 12 residues. Germline CDR1 and CDR2: LGHDT and YNNKEL (reference sequence). V was pared by 2 bases and J by 5 bases, with 3 bases between. CDR3 bases: TGTGCCAGCAGCCAAACGACCGGGGAGCTGTTTTTT. It yields the protein CASSQTTGELFF.

This clonotype was seen repeatedly, ten times or more. The chain combines TRBV20-1 with TRBJ2-2; D is possibly TRBD1 or TRBD2 (5 bases each). V was trimmed by 3 bases and J by 4 bases, leaving 12 bases between them. This CDR3 has 14 residues. In germline, CDR1 is DFQATT, CDR2 SNEGSKA (reference sequence). The DNA for the CDR3 is TGCAGTGCTAGCGGATGGGACGGCACCGGGGAGCTGTTTTTT. Protein product: CSASGWDGTGELFF.

The chain carries TRBV20-1 and TRBJ2-5; 7 bases are a match to TRBD2. The ends lost 0 bases at V and 1 base at J; junction bases unmatched: 5. CDR3 length: 15 residues. Looked up from germline, CDR1 is DFQATT and CDR2 is SNEGSKA (reference sequence). CDR3 loop: CSARDTAGAQETQYF. As DNA, the CDR3 is TGCAGTGCTAGAGACACCGCGGGAGCCCAAGAGACCCAGTACTTC.

This clonotype was detected many times. This rearrangement joins TRBV4-1 to TRBJ2-1; no firm D call. Deletions cut 8 bases from V and 2 bases from J, with 13 bases between. Germline values: CDR1 MGHRA, CDR2 YSYEKL. This CDR3 contains 14 residues. The CDR3 is CASSTLGTYNEQFF. For the CDR3, the DNA is TGCGCCAGCTCAACCCTGGGAACCTACAATGAGCAGTTCTTC.

The table lists this clonotype with many counts. V and J are TRBV20-1 and TRBJ2-1, with TRBD2 matching over 12 bases. CDR3 length: 15 residues. Germline-derived CDR1 and CDR2 are DFQATT and SNEGSKA (reference sequence). J gave up 6 bases and V 3 bases, and 6 bases lay outside the gene matches. CDR3 amino acids: CSARKTSGSSNEQFF. The CDR3 DNA reads as TGCAGTGCTAGGAAGACTAGCGGGAGTAGCAATGAGCAGTTCTTC.

The chain couples TRBV2 to TRBJ1-2; D not resolved. V lost 0 bases to trimming and J lost 10 bases, with 9 bases between them. Germline V lookup: CDR1 SNHLY, CDR2 FYNNEI. This CDR3 is built from 12 residues. The CDR3 DNA sequence: TGTGCCAGCAGTGAAGCGCGGTTTGACTACACCTTC. This codes for CASSEARFDYTF.